The T cell receptor beta chain described here comes from a study of blood T cell repertoires in COVID-19. This table comes from immunoSEQ multiplex PCR, and its TCRdb copy is limited to in-frame clones, with some not included. Of some 390,000 clones detected, more than 80% appear once; the ten largest clones hold 1% to 1.3%. Sequencing was done on a sample of PBMCs or T cells enriched from blood (not recorded which). The receptor was isolated from a man aged 30-40 years who had recovered from COVID-19.

CDR3 sequence reads: CASKNLAGINQPQHF. The CDR3 DNA reads TGTGCCAGCAAAAACTTGGCAGGTATTAATCAGCCCCAGCATTTT. The J gene is TRBJ1-5, the V gene TRBV2; D unclear. Germline V gene lookup returns CDR1 SNHLY and CDR2 FYNNEI. The CDR3 is 15 residues long. Trimming stripped 7 bases from V and 4 bases from J, with 17 bases between.